Each of the 29 T cell receptor beta chains below was sequenced from the same sample in a study of T cells after yellow fever vaccination. TCRdb used MiXCR to reprocess the 5' RACE reads, holding one entry per CDR3 protein. This table holds 450,000 to 550,000 distinct CDR3 sequences, 21% found once. The material sequenced was PBMCs, taken 20 to 25 days after the first yellow fever vaccination. Every receptor here comes from a man younger than 35 who received the YFV17D yellow fever vaccine.

This chain uses TRBV7-6 with TRBJ2-1; D uncertain. The V gene's germline CDR1 is SGHVS and CDR2 FNYEAQ. This CDR3 is built from 14 residues. V was clipped by 1 base and J by 10 bases, with 14 bases between them. The CDR3 sequence is CASSLDTHIGEQFF. CDR3 DNA sequence: TGTGCCAGCAGCTTAGACACCCACATCGGGGAGCAGTTCTTC.

This clonotype was observed a few times. This chain links TRBV30 with TRBJ1-1; no clear D. Germline lookup yields CDR1 GTSNPN and CDR2 SVGIG (reference sequence). The CDR3 has 10 amino acids. Deletions cut 8 bases from V and 5 bases from J, with 9 bases between. CDR3 loop: CALRRTEAFF. CDR3 nucleotide sequence: TGTGCCCTGAGGCGGACTGAAGCTTTCTTT.

The chain links TRBV4-1 to TRBJ1-5, with D maybe TRBD1 (5 bases). Germline V CDR1 and CDR2: MGHRA, YSYEKL. This CDR3 contains 18 residues. Trimming took off 1 base at V and 3 bases at J, with 19 bases between the two ends. The DNA of the CDR3 is TGCGCCAGCAGCCAAGGCGCAACGCTAGGGGCCCACAATCAGCCCCAGCATTTT. It yields the protein CASSQGATLGAHNQPQHF.

The chain combines TRBV29-1 with TRBJ2-2; a weak D match, TRBD2 (5 bases). Trimming took 7 bases from V and 0 from J, leaving 12 bases between them. Germline lookup yields CDR1 SQVTM and CDR2 ANQGSEA. This CDR3 has 14 residues. The CDR3 region has the DNA TGCAGCGCCGCTTGGACTGCGAACACCGGGGAGCTGTTTTTT. As protein: CSAAWTANTGELFF.

The CDR3 sequence: CASSYVAGWADTQYF. As DNA, the CDR3 is TGTGCCAGCAGTTACGTTGCGGGGTGGGCAGATACGCAGTATTTT. V is TRBV6-5 and J is TRBJ2-3, with D tentatively TRBD2 (6 bases). The V and J ends lost 2 bases and 4 bases respectively, with 13 bases between them. Germline V gene lookup returns CDR1 MNHEY and CDR2 SVGAGI. This CDR3 spans 15 amino acids.

The chain has TRBV15 and TRBJ1-1; TRBD1 matches at 12 bases. The germline V gene has CDR1 LNHNV and CDR2 YYDKDF (reference sequence). V gave up 0 bases and J gave up 11 bases; unmatched junction bases: 4. There are 14 residues in the CDR3. This CDR3 is CATSRDRGQGAAFF. As DNA, the CDR3 is TGTGCCACCAGCAGAGATCGGGGACAGGGGGCTGCTTTCTTT.

This chain links TRBV7-9 with TRBJ1-2; D is perhaps TRBD1 (5 bases). The CDR3 has 14 amino acids. In germline, CDR1 is SEHNR, CDR2 FQNEAQ (reference sequence). V was clipped by 2 bases and J by 3 bases, with 10 bases between them. Here the CDR3 reads CASSLQGVDYGYTF. CDR3 bases: TGTGCCAGCAGCTTACAGGGAGTGGACTATGGCTACACCTTC. Full variable domain (remainder filled in from reference TRBV7-9 and TRBJ1-2): DTGVSQNPRHKITKRGQNVTFRCDPISEHNRLYWYRQTLGQGPEFLTYFQNEAQLEKSRLLSDRFSAERPKGSFSTLEIQRTEQGDSAMYLCASSLQGVDYGYTFGSGTRLTVV.

V and J are TRBV20-1 and TRBJ2-5; TRBD1 agrees at 10 bases. The CDR3 is 18 amino acids. The V gene end was trimmed by 7 bases and the J gene end by 2 bases; junction bases not matched to a gene: 19. Germline lookup yields CDR1 DFQATT and CDR2 SNEGSKA (reference sequence). CDR3 DNA sequence: TGCAGTGTAACACCGGGACAGGGGACTGGGAGCGGACAAGAGACCCAGTACTTC. Protein sequence: CSVTPGQGTGSGQETQYF.

This clonotype was found a few times. The CDR3 DNA reads TGTGCCAGCAGCCCCGTGACGGGTCGGACTGAAGCTTTCTTT. The encoded protein is CASSPVTGRTEAFF. The chain recombines TRBV11-2 with TRBJ1-1; D is uncertain. CDR1 and CDR2 from the germline V gene are SGHAT and FQNNGV. The CDR3 totals 14 residues. V lost 5 bases and J 5 bases, leaving 15 bases between the germline ends. The full variable domain, in which reference TRBV11-2 and TRBJ1-1 provide the parts outside the CDR3, is EAGVAQSPRYKIIEKRQSVAFWCNPISGHATLYWYQQILGQGPKLLIQFQNNGVVDDSQLPKDRFSAERLKGVDSTLKIQPAKLEDSAVYLCASSPVTGRTEAFFGQGTRLTVV.

The chain joins TRBV10-3 to TRBJ2-7, with D possibly being TRBD1 (6 bases). The CDR3 sequence is 17 residues long. Germline V lookup: CDR1 ENHRY, CDR2 SYGVKD. V was trimmed by 2 bases and J by 4 bases, leaving 21 bases between them. The CDR3 loop reads CAISEPDPKAGAYEQYF. The CDR3 DNA sequence: TGTGCCATCAGTGAGCCCGATCCGAAGGCAGGGGCTTACGAGCAGTACTTC.

This chain links TRBV5-1 with TRBJ2-1; D perhaps matches TRBD2 (6 bases). This CDR3 spans 15 amino acids. Germline CDR1 is SGHRS and CDR2 is YFSETQ. The V end lost 0 bases, the J end lost 8 bases, and 15 bases lay between the germline ends. CDR3 DNA sequence: TGCGCCAGCAGCTTGGCCGGGGACTTACCGCATGAGCAGTTCTTC. The encoded protein is CASSLAGDLPHEQFF.

The chain links TRBV4-1 to TRBJ2-5; D ambiguous. Germline V gene lookup returns CDR1 MGHRA and CDR2 YSYEKL. The V gene lost 0 bases and the J gene lost 7 bases, with 12 bases spanning the gap. This CDR3 is built from 14 residues. In nucleotides, the CDR3 is TGCGCCAGCAGCCAAGATTACATTTTGGGGACCCAGTACTTC. Translation: CASSQDYILGTQYF.

The chain couples TRBV20-1 to TRBJ2-3; 7 bases match TRBD2. The CDR3 extends over 15 amino acids. J gave up 1 base and V 5 bases, and 9 bases lay outside the gene matches. Germline V gene lookup returns CDR1 DFQATT and CDR2 SNEGSKA (reference sequence). DNA of the CDR3: TGCAGTGCTCCACCCGGGGGGTTGGGCACAGATACGCAGTATTTT. Amino acids: CSAPPGGLGTDTQYF.

This clonotype was seen a handful of times. The rearrangement uses TRBV27 and TRBJ2-7, with TRBD2 matching over 8 bases. The germline V gene has CDR1 MNHEY and CDR2 SMNVEV (reference sequence). Trimming took 5 bases from V and 6 from J; bases not matched to a gene: 9. The CDR3 sequence is 14 residues long. CDR3 bases: TGTGCCAGCAGTCACGGGGGGGGAAGGTTCGAGCAGTACTTC. The encoded protein is CASSHGGGRFEQYF.

This clonotype was observed once. The chain recombines TRBV4-1 with TRBJ2-7; D is possibly TRBD2 (7 bases). Germline V CDR1 and CDR2: MGHRA, YSYEKL. The length of the CDR3 is 16 residues. V was shortened by 0 bases and J by 0 bases, with 12 bases between the two germline ends. The CDR3 region has the DNA TGCGCCAGCAGCCAAGATTGGCGGGGGCACTCCTACGAGCAGTACGTC. Protein: CASSQDWRGHSYEQYV.

V and J are TRBV7-2 and TRBJ1-1; D gene ambiguous. The germline V gene has CDR1 SGHTA and CDR2 FQGNSA. V dropped 5 bases and J dropped 4 bases, with 14 bases sitting between them. This CDR3 spans 14 amino acids. The chain's CDR3 is CASSPSPLGTEAFF. DNA of the CDR3: TGTGCCAGCAGCCCAAGCCCCTTGGGCACTGAAGCTTTCTTT.

The chain joins TRBV7-3 to TRBJ2-5; 11 nucleotides match TRBD1. The CDR3 totals 15 residues. The ends lost 3 bases at V and 5 bases at J; junction bases unmatched: 5. The germline V gene has CDR1 SGHTA and CDR2 FQGTGA. The CDR3 nucleotides are TGTGCCAGCAGCTTCGGACAGGGGGCTATCGAGACCCAGTACTTC. Protein product: CASSFGQGAIETQYF.

This clonotype was recorded at least ten times. The V call is TRBV5-1, the J call TRBJ2-5; D remains ambiguous. The V and J ends lost 0 bases and 3 bases respectively, with 9 bases between them. Germline V gene lookup returns CDR1 SGHRS and CDR2 YFSETQ. The CDR3 length is 14 residues. CDR3 sequence: CASSLGNGEETQYF. As DNA, the CDR3 is TGCGCCAGCAGCTTGGGGAATGGAGAAGAGACCCAGTACTTC. The full variable domain, in which reference TRBV5-1 and TRBJ2-5 provide the parts outside the CDR3, is KAGVTQTPRYLIKTRGQQVTLSCSPISGHRSVSWYQQTPGQGLQFLFEYFSETQRNKGNFPGRFSGRQFSNSRSEMNVSTLELGDSALYLCASSLGNGEETQYFGPGTRLLVL.

On this clonotype itself: The DNA is omitted, as the CDR3 cannot be located on it reliably, and the CDR3 follows TCRdb's listing. The rearrangement joins TRBV6-1 to TRBJ2-3; the D call in the table, TRBD2, was not verified against the DNA. Germline CDR1 MNHNS, CDR2 SASEGT. The CDR3 totals 17 residues, both ends included. The CDR3 spells CASRAGRGGPSTDTQYF.

The rearrangement links TRBV12-3 or TRBV12-4 to TRBJ1-2; tentative D call: TRBD1 (6 bases). Trimming took 3 bases from V and 7 from J, leaving 12 bases between them. There are 13 residues in the CDR3. The CDR3 DNA reads TGTGCCAGCAGTTTGGTTAGGGGGAGTGGCTACACCTTC. It is translated as CASSLVRGSGYTF.

The sample holds a few counts of this clonotype. The chain combines TRBV4-1 with TRBJ1-2; possible D gene TRBD1, 6 bases. The ends were cut back, 0 bases at V and 8 bases at J, with 10 bases in the middle. CDR1 is MGHRA, CDR2 YSYEKL, per germline. The length of the CDR3 is 13 residues. CDR3 nucleotides: TGCGCCAGCAGCCAAGAGGGGGGCTGGGGCTACACCTTC. This gives the protein CASSQEGGWGYTF.

This clonotype was observed once. J is TRBJ2-7 and V is TRBV4-3, with D possibly TRBD1 on 6 matching bases. The CDR3 contains 15 residues. Germline lookup yields CDR1 LGHNA and CDR2 YSLEER. Trimming cost V 1 base and J 5 bases, with 15 bases left between them. CDR3: CASSQAQGTLDEQYF. CDR3 DNA: TGCGCCAGCAGCCAAGCACAGGGTACGTTAGACGAGCAGTACTTC.

The table lists this clonotype with a few counts. J is TRBJ1-4 and V is TRBV5-1; D remains unclear. The CDR3 totals 14 residues. The germline V and J ends were trimmed by 0 bases and 8 bases, with 11 bases remaining between them. Germline V gene sequence: CDR1 SGHRS, CDR2 YFSETQ. CDR3 nucleotides: TGCGCCAGCAGCTTGGACGGACGGGAGGAAAAACTGTTTTTT. As protein: CASSLDGREEKLFF.

This clonotype was recorded a few times. The V and J genes are TRBV12-3 or TRBV12-4 and TRBJ1-5; a weak D match, TRBD1 (6 bases). Trimming stripped 6 bases from V and 4 bases from J, with 16 bases between. The CDR3 spans 15 residues. The DNA of the CDR3 is TGTGCCAGCAGCTCTACAGGGCGACGTAATCAGCCCCAGCATTTT. It translates to CASSSTGRRNQPQHF.

V is TRBV30 and J is TRBJ1-2, with D perhaps TRBD1 (6 bases). CDR3 length: 12 amino acids. Germline V gene sequence: CDR1 GTSNPN, CDR2 SVGIG (reference sequence). Here the CDR3 reads CAGARGDYGYTF. The DNA of the CDR3 is TGTGCGGGGGCCCGGGGAGACTATGGCTACACCTTC.

This clonotype was detected once. This rearrangement joins TRBV7-9 to TRBJ1-1; D possibly corresponds to TRBD1 (5 bases). Germline V gives CDR1 SEHNR, CDR2 FQNEAQ (reference sequence). V dropped 5 bases and J dropped 11 bases, with 30 bases sitting between them. The CDR3 consists of 17 residues. The CDR3 protein is CASSPVGGIAFVNEAFF. The CDR3 DNA is TGTGCCAGCAGCCCCGTCGGGGGAATAGCGTTTGTAAACGAGGCTTTCTTT. Based on the CDR3 plus reference TRBV7-9 and TRBJ1-1, the full variable domain is DTGVSQNPRHKITKRGQNVTFRCDPISEHNRLYWYRQTLGQGPEFLTYFQNEAQLEKSRLLSDRFSAERPKGSFSTLEIQRTEQGDSAMYLCASSPVGGIAFVNEAFFGQGTRLTVV.

CDR3 nucleotide sequence: TGTGCCAGCTCGGCTAGCGGGGGGGCCGTGGAGACCCAGTACTTC. Translation gives CASSASGGAVETQYF. The chain joins TRBV6-1 to TRBJ2-5; 12 nucleotides line up with TRBD2. J was trimmed by 5 bases and V by 8 bases; bases with no gene match: 9. Germline lookup yields CDR1 MNHNS and CDR2 SASEGT. This CDR3 is 15 amino acids long.

The chain combines TRBV6-2 or TRBV6-3 with TRBJ2-7, with TRBD2 identical over 14 bases. This CDR3 is 15 amino acids long. The germline V gene encodes CDR1 MNHEY and CDR2 SVGEGT. V shed 6 bases and J 7 bases; nucleotides not matched to a gene: 8. CDR3: CASSPLGLAGEEQYV. CDR3 DNA: TGTGCCAGCAGCCCCTTGGGACTAGCGGGGGAAGAGCAGTACGTC.

This clonotype was observed a handful of times. The chain joins TRBV5-6 to TRBJ2-5; 8 nucleotides match TRBD1. Looked up from germline, CDR1 is SGHDT and CDR2 is YYEEEE. Germline trimming cut 6 bases from V and 3 bases from J; bases unmatched to any gene: 10. The CDR3 runs to 15 residues. CDR3 DNA: TGTGCCAGCAAAGGAGGGACAGGACTGAAAGAGACCCAGTACTTC. Its translation is CASKGGTGLKETQYF.